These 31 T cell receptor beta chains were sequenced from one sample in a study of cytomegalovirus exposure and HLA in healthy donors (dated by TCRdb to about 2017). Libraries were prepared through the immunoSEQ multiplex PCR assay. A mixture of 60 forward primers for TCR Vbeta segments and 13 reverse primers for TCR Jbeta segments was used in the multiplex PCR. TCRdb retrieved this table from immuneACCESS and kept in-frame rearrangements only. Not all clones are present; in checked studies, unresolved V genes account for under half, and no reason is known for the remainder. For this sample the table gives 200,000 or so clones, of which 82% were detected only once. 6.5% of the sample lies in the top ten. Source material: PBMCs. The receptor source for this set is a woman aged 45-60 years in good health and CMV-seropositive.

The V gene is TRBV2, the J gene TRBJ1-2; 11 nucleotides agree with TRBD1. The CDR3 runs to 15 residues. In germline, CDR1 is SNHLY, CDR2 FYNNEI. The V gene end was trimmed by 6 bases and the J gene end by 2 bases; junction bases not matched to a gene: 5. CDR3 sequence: CASSQGQGANYGYTF. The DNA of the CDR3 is TGTGCCAGCAGCCAAGGACAGGGGGCCAACTATGGCTACACCTTC.

DNA for the CDR3: TGTGCCAGCAGTCCTCGACAGGGGGCGAGCACTGAAGCTTTCTTT. This translates into CASSPRQGASTEAFF. This rearrangement joins TRBV6-1 to TRBJ1-1; TRBD1 matches 10 bases. The CDR3 loop spans 15 amino acids. Trimming took 5 bases from V and 4 from J; bases not matched to a gene: 7. CDR1 and CDR2 (germline): MNHNS, SASEGT.

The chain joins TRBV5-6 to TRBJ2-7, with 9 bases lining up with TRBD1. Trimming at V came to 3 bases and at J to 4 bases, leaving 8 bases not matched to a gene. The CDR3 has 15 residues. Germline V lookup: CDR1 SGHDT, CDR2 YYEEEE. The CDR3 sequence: CASSSGTGIIYEQYF. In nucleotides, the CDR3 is TGTGCCAGCAGCTCCGGGACAGGGATTATTTACGAGCAGTACTTC.

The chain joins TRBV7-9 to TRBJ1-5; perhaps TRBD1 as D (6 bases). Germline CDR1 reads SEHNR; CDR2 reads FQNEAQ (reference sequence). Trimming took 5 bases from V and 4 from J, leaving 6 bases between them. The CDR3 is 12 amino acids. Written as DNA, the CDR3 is TGTGCCAGCAGCGACAGGAATCAGCCCCAGCATTTT. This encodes CASSDRNQPQHF.

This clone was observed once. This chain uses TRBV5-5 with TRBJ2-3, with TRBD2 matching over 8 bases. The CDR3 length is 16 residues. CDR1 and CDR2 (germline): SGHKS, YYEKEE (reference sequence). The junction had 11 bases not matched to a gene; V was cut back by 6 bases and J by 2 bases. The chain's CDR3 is CASMKGPSGSTDTQYF. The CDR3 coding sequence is TGTGCCAGCATGAAGGGGCCTAGCGGGTCCACAGATACGCAGTATTTT. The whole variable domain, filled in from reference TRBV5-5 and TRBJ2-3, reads DAGVTQSPTHLIKTRGQQVTLRCSPISGHKSVSWYQQVLGQGPQFIFQYYEKEERGRGNFPDRFSARQFPNYSSELNVNALLLGDSALYLCASMKGPSGSTDTQYFGPGTRLTVL.

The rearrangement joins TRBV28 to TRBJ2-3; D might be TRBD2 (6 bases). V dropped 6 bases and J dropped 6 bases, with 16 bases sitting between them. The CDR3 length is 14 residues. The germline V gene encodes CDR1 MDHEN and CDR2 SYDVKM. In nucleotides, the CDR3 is TGTGCCAGCAGGAATAGCGGTTCTTTCGATACGCAGTATTTT. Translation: CASRNSGSFDTQYF.

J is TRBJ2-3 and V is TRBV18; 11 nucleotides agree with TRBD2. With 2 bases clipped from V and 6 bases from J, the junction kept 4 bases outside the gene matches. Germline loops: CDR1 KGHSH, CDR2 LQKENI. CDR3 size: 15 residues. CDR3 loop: CASSPGSSGRDTQYF. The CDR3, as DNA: TGTGCCAGCTCACCAGGCTCTAGCGGGAGGGATACGCAGTATTTT.

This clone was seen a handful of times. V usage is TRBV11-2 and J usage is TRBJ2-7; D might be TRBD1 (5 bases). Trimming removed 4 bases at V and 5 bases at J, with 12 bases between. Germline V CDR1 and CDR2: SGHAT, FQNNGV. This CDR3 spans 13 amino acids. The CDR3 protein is CASSSLGRDEQYF. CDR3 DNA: TGTGCCAGCAGCTCCCTGGGCAGGGACGAGCAGTACTTC.

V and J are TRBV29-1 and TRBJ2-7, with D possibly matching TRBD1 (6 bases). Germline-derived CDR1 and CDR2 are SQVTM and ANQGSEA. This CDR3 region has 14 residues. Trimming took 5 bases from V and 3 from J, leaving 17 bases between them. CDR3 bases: TGCAGCGTTAAGGGGTCCCAGGACAGCTACGAGCAGTACTTC. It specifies CSVKGSQDSYEQYF.

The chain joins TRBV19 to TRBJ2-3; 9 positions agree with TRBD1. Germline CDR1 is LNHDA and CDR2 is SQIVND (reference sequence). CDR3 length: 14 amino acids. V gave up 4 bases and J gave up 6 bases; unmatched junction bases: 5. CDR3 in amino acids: CASSTGQGLDTQYF. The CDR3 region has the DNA TGTGCCAGTAGTACCGGACAGGGGTTGGATACGCAGTATTTT. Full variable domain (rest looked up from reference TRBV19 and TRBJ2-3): DGGITQSPKYLFRKEGQNVTLSCEQNLNHDAMYWYRQDPGQGLRLIYYSQIVNDFQKGDIAEGYSVSREKKESFPLTVTSAQKNPTAFYLCASSTGQGLDTQYFGPGTRLTVL.

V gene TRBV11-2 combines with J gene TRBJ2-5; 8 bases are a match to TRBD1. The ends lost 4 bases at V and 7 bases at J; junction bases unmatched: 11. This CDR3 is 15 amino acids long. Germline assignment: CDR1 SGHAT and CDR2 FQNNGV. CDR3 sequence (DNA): TGTGCCAGCAGCTCTCCGGGACAGGCGTTAACGACCCAGTACTTC. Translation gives CASSSPGQALTTQYF.

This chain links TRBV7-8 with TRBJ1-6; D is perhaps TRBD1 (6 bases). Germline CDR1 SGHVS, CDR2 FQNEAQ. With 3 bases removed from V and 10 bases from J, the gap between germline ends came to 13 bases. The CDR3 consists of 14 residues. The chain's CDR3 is CASSFREGDSPLHF. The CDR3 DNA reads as TGTGCCAGCAGCTTCAGGGAGGGGGACTCACCCCTCCACTTT.

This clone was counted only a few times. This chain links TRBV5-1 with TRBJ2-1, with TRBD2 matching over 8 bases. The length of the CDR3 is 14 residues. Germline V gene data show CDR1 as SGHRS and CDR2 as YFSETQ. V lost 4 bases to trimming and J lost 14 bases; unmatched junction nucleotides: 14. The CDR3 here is CASSPVTSDSGKFF. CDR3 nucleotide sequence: TGCGCCAGCAGCCCAGTGACTAGCGACTCGGGGAAGTTCTTC.

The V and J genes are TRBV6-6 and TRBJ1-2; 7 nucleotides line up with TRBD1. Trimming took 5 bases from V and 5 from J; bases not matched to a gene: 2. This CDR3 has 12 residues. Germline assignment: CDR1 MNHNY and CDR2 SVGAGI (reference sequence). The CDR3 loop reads CASSEGQYGYTF. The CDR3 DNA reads TGTGCCAGCAGTGAGGGACAGTATGGCTACACCTTC.

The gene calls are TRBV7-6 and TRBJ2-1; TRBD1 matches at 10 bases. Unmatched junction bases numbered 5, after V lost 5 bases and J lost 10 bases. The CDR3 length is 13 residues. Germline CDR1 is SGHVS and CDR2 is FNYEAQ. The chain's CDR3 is CASSRDRGGEQFF. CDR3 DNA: TGTGCCAGCAGCCGGGACAGGGGCGGCGAGCAGTTCTTC.

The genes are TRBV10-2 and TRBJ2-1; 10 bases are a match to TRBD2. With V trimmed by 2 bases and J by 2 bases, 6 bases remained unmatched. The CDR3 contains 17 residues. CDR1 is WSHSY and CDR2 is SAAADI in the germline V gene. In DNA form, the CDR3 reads TGCGCCAGCAGTGAGACAATAGCGGGAGGCGCCTACAATGAGCAGTTCTTC. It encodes CASSETIAGGAYNEQFF.

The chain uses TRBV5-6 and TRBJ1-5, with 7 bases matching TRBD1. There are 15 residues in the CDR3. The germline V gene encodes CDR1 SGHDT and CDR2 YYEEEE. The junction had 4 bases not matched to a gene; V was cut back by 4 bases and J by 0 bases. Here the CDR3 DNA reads TGTGCCAGCAGCGCGGACAGGCTTAGCAATCAGCCCCAGCATTTT. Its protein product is CASSADRLSNQPQHF.

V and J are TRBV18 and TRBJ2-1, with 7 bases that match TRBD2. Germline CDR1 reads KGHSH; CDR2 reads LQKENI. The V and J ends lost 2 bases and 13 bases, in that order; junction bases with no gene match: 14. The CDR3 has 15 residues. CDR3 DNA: TGTGCCAGCTCACCAGGGAGACTAGCTCTCGACGAACAGTTCTTC. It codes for CASSPGRLALDEQFF. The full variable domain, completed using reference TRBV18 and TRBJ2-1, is NAGVMQNPRHLVRRRGQEARLRCSPMKGHSHVYWYRQLPEEGLKFMVYLQKENIIDESGMPKERFSAEFPKEGPSILRIQQVVRGDSAAYFCASSPGRLALDEQFFGPGTRLTVL.

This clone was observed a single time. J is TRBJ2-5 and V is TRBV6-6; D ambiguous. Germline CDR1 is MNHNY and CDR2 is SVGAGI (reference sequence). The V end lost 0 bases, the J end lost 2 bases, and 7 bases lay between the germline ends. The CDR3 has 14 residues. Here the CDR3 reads CASSYSFLQETQYF. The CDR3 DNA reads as TGTGCCAGCAGTTACTCCTTCCTTCAAGAGACCCAGTACTTC.

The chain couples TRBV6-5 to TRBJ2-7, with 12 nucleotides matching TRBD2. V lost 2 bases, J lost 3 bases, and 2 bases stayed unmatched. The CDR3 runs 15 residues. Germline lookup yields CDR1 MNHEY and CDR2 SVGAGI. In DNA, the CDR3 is TGTGCCAGCAGTTACCTGGGACTAGCGGGCTACGAGCAGTACTTC. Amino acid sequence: CASSYLGLAGYEQYF.

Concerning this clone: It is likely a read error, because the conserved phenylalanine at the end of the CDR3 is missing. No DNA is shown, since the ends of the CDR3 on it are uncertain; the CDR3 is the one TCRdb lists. CDR3 amino acids: CASSPRQSSFT. This chain uses TRBV11-3 with TRBJ2-7; TRBD1, the table's D call, lacks a check against the DNA. A total of 11 residues make up the CDR3, ends included. CDR1 and CDR2 (germline): SGHNT, YENEEA.

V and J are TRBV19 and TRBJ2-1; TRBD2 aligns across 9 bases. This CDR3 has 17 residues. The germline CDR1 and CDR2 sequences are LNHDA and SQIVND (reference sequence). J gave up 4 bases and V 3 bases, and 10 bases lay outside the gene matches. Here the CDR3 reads CASSIRIGGRAYNEQFF. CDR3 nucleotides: TGTGCCAGTAGTATCAGGATTGGCGGGAGGGCTTACAATGAGCAGTTCTTC.

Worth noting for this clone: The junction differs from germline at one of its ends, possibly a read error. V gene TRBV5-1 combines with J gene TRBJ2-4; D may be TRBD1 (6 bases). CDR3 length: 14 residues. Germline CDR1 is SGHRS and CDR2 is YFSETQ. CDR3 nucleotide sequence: TGCGCCAGCAGCGGGGGCACGACCAAAAACAGTCAGTACTTC. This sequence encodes CASSGGTTKNSQYF.

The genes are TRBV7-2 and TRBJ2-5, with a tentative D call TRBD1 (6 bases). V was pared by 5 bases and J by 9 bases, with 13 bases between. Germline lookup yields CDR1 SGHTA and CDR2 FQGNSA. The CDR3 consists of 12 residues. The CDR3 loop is CASSAYTGSQYF. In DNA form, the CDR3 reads TGTGCCAGCAGCGCATACACAGGGTCCCAGTACTTC.

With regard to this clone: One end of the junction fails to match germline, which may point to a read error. The DNA for the CDR3 is TGTTCCAGCAGCTACAGGGGGATGCTAAACACCATATATTTT. Protein sequence: CSSSYRGMLNTIYF. This chain connects TRBV7-9 to TRBJ1-3; 8 bases map to TRBD1. CDR1 is SEHNR, CDR2 FQNEAQ, per germline (reference sequence). The CDR3 has 14 residues.

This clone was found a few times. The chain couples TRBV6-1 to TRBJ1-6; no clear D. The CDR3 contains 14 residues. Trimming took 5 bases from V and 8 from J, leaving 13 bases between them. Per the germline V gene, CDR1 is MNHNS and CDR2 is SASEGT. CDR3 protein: CASSFTYGDSPLHF. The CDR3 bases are TGTGCCAGCAGTTTTACTTACGGAGATTCACCCCTCCACTTT.

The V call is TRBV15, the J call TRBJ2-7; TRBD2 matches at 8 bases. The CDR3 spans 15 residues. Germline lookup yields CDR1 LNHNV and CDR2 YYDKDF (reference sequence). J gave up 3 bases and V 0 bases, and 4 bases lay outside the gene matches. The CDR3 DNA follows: TGTGCCACCAGCAGAGAAGCGGGGGCTAGCTACGAGCAGTACTTC. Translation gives CATSREAGASYEQYF.

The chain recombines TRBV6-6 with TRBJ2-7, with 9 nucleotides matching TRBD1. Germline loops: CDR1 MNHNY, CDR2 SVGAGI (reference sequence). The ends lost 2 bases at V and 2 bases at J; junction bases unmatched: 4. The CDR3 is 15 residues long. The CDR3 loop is CASSYLQGAPYEQYF. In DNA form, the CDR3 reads TGTGCCAGCAGTTACCTACAGGGGGCGCCCTACGAGCAGTACTTC.

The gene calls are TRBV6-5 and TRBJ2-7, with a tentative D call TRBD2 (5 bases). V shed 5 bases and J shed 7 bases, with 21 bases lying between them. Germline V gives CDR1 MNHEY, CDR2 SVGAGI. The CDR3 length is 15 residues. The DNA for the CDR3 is TGTGCCAGCAGTGTGAGCGGTTTAGGGTCCGGGGAGCAGTACTTC. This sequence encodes CASSVSGLGSGEQYF.

CDR3 sequence (DNA): TGTGCCAGCAGTTTACCAGGGGGCGGCGAGCAGTACTTC. Protein product: CASSLPGGGEQYF. The chain is built from TRBV28 and TRBJ2-7; 8 positions agree with TRBD1. Trimming took 2 bases from V and 6 from J; bases not matched to a gene: 3. Germline V gene data show CDR1 as MDHEN and CDR2 as SYDVKM. There are 13 residues in the CDR3.

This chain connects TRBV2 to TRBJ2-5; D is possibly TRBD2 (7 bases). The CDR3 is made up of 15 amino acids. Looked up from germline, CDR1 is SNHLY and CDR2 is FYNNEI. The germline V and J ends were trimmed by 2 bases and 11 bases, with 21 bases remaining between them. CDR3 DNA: TGTGCCAGCAGTGAATTGGGGGGGCGCGAGTGGGAGCAGTACTTC. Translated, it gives CASSELGGREWEQYF.